Given below is one TCR beta chain in context. It has no known antigen specificity. No much larger clone is present one base from it, and per-base qualities are unavailable. The data originate from a study of blood T cell repertoires in COVID-19 (dated by TCRdb to 2020 to 2021). Broadly, across the study: Collaborator samples came from the United States, Italy and Spain and covered acute and convalescent phases of COVID-19. The repertoires were made available in a free public database intended to serve as a resource for research on the immune response to SARS-CoV-2. Deeply sampled blood TCRbeta repertoires from subjects exposed to, actively infected with, or recovered from COVID-19 were included in the dataset. Nearly every sample came with metadata listing a de-identified subject ID, COVID-19 status, age in years and sex. HLA class I and class II types, where available, came from metadata supplied by the sample provider rather than from assay-based typing. Samples were obtained from the ongoing ImmuneRACE study (first 160 participants) and from some 1,200 subjects provided by 6 global collaborators. The material from the prospective study consisted of cDNA or gDNA derived from T cells, B-cell-depleted T cells, or PBMCs. Paper-wide results and their limitations: The amount of clinical and demographic metadata varied by source and participant and was provided uncurated.

TCRbeta CDR3 regions were amplified from genomic DNA using the immunoSEQ Assay, a bias-controlled multiplex PCR. Under the source paper's analysis protocol: The number of nucleated cells in each sample was estimated from the amplification of reference gene primers within the assay. Sequence reads were collapsed and filtered to measure the absolute abundance of every unique TCRbeta CDR3 rearrangement. For each sample, productive Simpson clonality was calculated as the square root of Simpson's diversity index across productive rearrangements. The clones in this table, taken by TCRdb from immuneACCESS, are in-frame only. Not every clone is retained; where verified, under half of the shortfall comes from an unresolved V gene, and the cause of the rest is unknown. V, J and clone size reflect that table, while D and trimming were determined from the DNA. This sample comprises 35,000 to 45,000 clones, about 88% of them detected only once. 2.4% of the sample belongs to the ten largest clones.

The collaborating institutions used their own protocols to collect whole blood in K2EDTA tubes. For TCRbeta analysis, collaborator samples were shipped as frozen whole blood, as isolated PBMCs, or as DNA extracted from either sample type. There are 15 amino acids in the CDR3, from cysteine to phenylalanine inclusive. Only the CDR3 DNA is retained, 45 bases long and in frame from the first base. The germline V gene encodes CDR1 MNHEY and CDR2 SMNVEV (reference sequence). Here V drops 6 bases and J drops 4 bases, and the junction holds 11 bases not matched to any gene. Recombination joined TRBV27 with TRBJ1-2, with 7 junctional bases fitting TRBD1. Sequenced sample: peripheral blood. The receptor was isolated from a human donor in a cohort sampled during active COVID-19. The DNA is as follows: TGTGCCAGCAGCCGGGACAGTTTGACGTCCTATGGCTACACCTTC. Translated, it reads CASSRDSLTSYGYTF.